What follows describes a single T cell receptor beta chain. Its antigen remains unidentified. This record belongs to a study of cytomegalovirus exposure and HLA in healthy donors. Regarding the study as a whole: Later on, an analysis tied over 15,000 TCR beta sequences to HLA alleles at 0.05 false discovery rate. The authors confirmed in vitro that a few CMV-associated chains were specific for CMV antigens. Researchers reported in a later analysis that a missense DCLRE1C variant was tied to TCR beta V- and J-gene trimming. The study labeled roughly 160 TCR beta chains cytomegalovirus-associated.

Primers for the PCR totalled 60 Vbeta and 13 Jbeta. Libraries were prepared by immunoSEQ multiplex PCR; TCRdb keeps only in-frame clonotypes and omits some of them. The sample holds roughly 99,000 clones, about 84% seen once. This clonotype was sampled from a young man in good health and CMV-seronegative. Material for sequencing was PBMCs.

CDR3 amino acids: CASSGREDGSYEQYF. The CDR3 DNA reads TGTGCCAGCAGCGGGAGGGAGGACGGGAGCTACGAGCAGTACTTC. The chain employs TRBV9 and TRBJ2-7; D possibly corresponds to TRBD2 (6 bases). Germline-derived CDR1 and CDR2 are SGDLS and YYNGEE. Trimming took 3 bases from V and 3 from J, leaving 16 bases between them. The CDR3 runs to 15 residues. Variable domain in full (rest from reference TRBV9 and TRBJ2-7): DSGVTQTPKHLITATGQRVTLRCSPRSGDLSVYWYQQSLDQGLQFLIQYYNGEERAKGNILERFSAQQFPDLHSELNLSSLELGDSALYFCASSGREDGSYEQYFGPGTRLTVT.